Below, one T cell receptor (beta chain) is given with its context. This sample stems from a study of cytomegalovirus exposure and HLA in healthy donors. The PCR used 60 Vbeta and 13 Jbeta primers. Libraries were prepared by immunoSEQ multiplex PCR; TCRdb keeps only in-frame clonotypes and omits some of them. The sample lists 65,000 or so clones, 60% to 80% occurring once. This clonotype originated in a woman aged 40 to 49 in good health and CMV-seropositive. The sequenced sample was PBMCs.

The CDR3 nucleotides read TGTGCCAGTAGCGCCTCGCTGGGGACAGCTTATGAAAAACTGTTTTTT. Protein sequence: CASSASLGTAYEKLFF. J is TRBJ1-4 and V is TRBV19, with 7 bases aligning to TRBD1. The germline CDR1 and CDR2 sequences are LNHDA and SQIVND (reference sequence). After removal of 6 bases from V and 6 bases from J, the junction contained 13 bases not matched to a gene. The CDR3 length is 16 residues.